The 28 T cell receptor beta chains listed next were all sequenced from one sample in a study of identical twins. Via MiXCR, TCRdb re-called the 5' RACE reads, giving one row per CDR3 protein. The top ten hold about 0.4% of the sample, which has more than 400,000 distinct CDR3 sequences, approximately 14% seen once. This sample was also put to use in a study of yellow fever vaccine responses in identical twins.

The sequencing sample was made of CD4+ T cells sorted from blood. The receptors come from a woman aged 18-35 years in good health.

The rearrangement links TRBV5-1 to TRBJ2-3; tentatively, D is TRBD2 (6 bases). This CDR3 is built from 15 residues. V was pared by 1 base and J by 2 bases, with 11 bases between. Germline CDR1 and CDR2: SGHRS and YFSETQ. The CDR3 DNA reads TGCGCCAGCAGCTTGTTAGGGACTCACACAGATACGCAGTATTTT. It specifies CASSLLGTHTDTQYF.

This clonotype was observed a handful of times. The chain combines TRBV19 with TRBJ1-1; D remains unclear. CDR1 is LNHDA, CDR2 SQIVND, per germline (reference sequence). CDR3 size: 12 residues. V gave up 1 base and J gave up 11 bases, with 11 bases separating them. As DNA, the CDR3 is TGTGCCAGTAGTATAGCAACCGGGCTGGCTTTCTTT. Translating gives CASSIATGLAFF. The full variable domain, with the rest looked up from reference TRBV19 and TRBJ1-1, is DGGITQSPKYLFRKEGQNVTLSCEQNLNHDAMYWYRQDPGQGLRLIYYSQIVNDFQKGDIAEGYSVSREKKESFPLTVTSAQKNPTAFYLCASSIATGLAFFGQGTRLTVV.

The chain carries TRBV12-3 or TRBV12-4 and TRBJ2-1; D gene uncertain. This CDR3 contains 10 residues. The V gene lost 5 bases and the J gene lost 9 bases, with 5 bases spanning the gap. CDR3 sequence: CASSHSEQFF. The CDR3 bases are TGTGCCAGCAGTCATAGTGAGCAGTTCTTC.

V is TRBV3-1 and J is TRBJ2-7; no clear D gene. V gave up 8 bases and J gave up 3 bases, with 11 bases separating them. This CDR3 contains 12 residues. CDR1 is LGHDT and CDR2 is YNNKEL in the germline V gene (reference sequence). CDR3 residues: CASGRNFYEQYF. In DNA, the CDR3 is TGTGCCAGCGGACGAAATTTCTACGAGCAGTACTTC.

At least ten counts were recorded for this clonotype. The chain carries TRBV7-9 and TRBJ1-2, with D hard to call. V was trimmed by 6 bases and J by 0 bases, leaving 11 bases between them. In germline, CDR1 is SEHNR, CDR2 FQNEAQ (reference sequence). The length of the CDR3 is 14 residues. CDR3 amino acids: CASSLDGSNYGYTF. CDR3 bases: TGTGCCAGCAGTTTGGATGGGTCTAACTATGGCTACACCTTC.

This clonotype was recorded many times. The chain employs TRBV5-1 and TRBJ2-5; 15 bases match TRBD2. The CDR3 has 15 residues. Germline values: CDR1 SGHRS, CDR2 YFSETQ. Losses at the gene ends were 3 bases for V and 4 bases for J; bases not matched to a gene: 1. The CDR3 sequence is CASSSGLAGGETQYF. In DNA form, the CDR3 reads TGCGCCAGCAGCTCGGGACTAGCGGGAGGAGAGACCCAGTACTTC.

This clonotype was seen a few times. The rearrangement links TRBV20-1 to TRBJ2-1; 7 bases agree with TRBD2. The germline V gene has CDR1 DFQATT and CDR2 SNEGSKA (reference sequence). The CDR3 extends over 13 amino acids. After removal of 6 bases from V and 6 bases from J, the junction contained 8 bases not matched to a gene. CDR3 amino acids: CSAGPRGVNEQFF. The CDR3 region has the DNA TGCAGTGCGGGCCCCCGGGGGGTCAATGAGCAGTTCTTC.

The chain links TRBV12-3 or TRBV12-4 to TRBJ2-5; maybe TRBD2 (5 bases). V was trimmed by 1 base and J by 5 bases, leaving 17 bases between them. The CDR3 spans 16 residues. The CDR3 is CASSLGGRPPGETQYF. For the CDR3, the DNA is TGTGCCAGCAGTTTAGGTGGCAGGCCCCCGGGGGAGACCCAGTACTTC.

The chain employs TRBV24-1 and TRBJ2-3, with D uncertain. V shed 5 bases and J shed 3 bases, with 2 bases lying between them. Germline V CDR1 and CDR2: KGHDR, SFDVKD. This CDR3 has 11 residues. CDR3 coding DNA: TGTGCCACCAGTGGAACAGATACGCAGTATTTT. Protein sequence: CATSGTDTQYF.

The chain is built from TRBV4-1 and TRBJ2-5, with D uncertain. This CDR3 comprises 18 residues. V dropped 0 bases and J dropped 4 bases, with 21 bases sitting between them. Germline loops: CDR1 MGHRA, CDR2 YSYEKL. Written as DNA, the CDR3 is TGCGCCAGCAGCCAAGATGTATATGCCCGATCTCGACTAGAGACCCAGTACTTC. Translated: CASSQDVYARSRLETQYF.

The sample holds a few counts of this clonotype. The chain is built from TRBV6-1 and TRBJ2-1, with 8 bases aligning to TRBD2. V shed 6 bases and J 2 bases; nucleotides not matched to a gene: 6. Germline-derived CDR1 and CDR2 are MNHNS and SASEGT. The CDR3 runs 15 residues. CDR3 DNA: TGTGCCAGCAGATTCCAAGCGGGGGCCTACAATGAGCAGTTCTTC. This gives the protein CASRFQAGAYNEQFF.

V and J are TRBV18 and TRBJ2-2; 9 bases fit TRBD1. This CDR3 contains 18 residues. The ends lost 3 bases at V and 2 bases at J; junction bases unmatched: 10. Germline V gene data show CDR1 as KGHSH and CDR2 as LQKENI. This CDR3 reads CASSPTGQGQLNTGELFF. The CDR3 DNA sequence: TGTGCCAGCTCACCGACGGGACAGGGACAACTTAACACCGGGGAGCTGTTTTTT.

The CDR3, as DNA: TGTGCCAGCAGTCCAAGGGGGGGGGCAAGGAATGAGCAGTTCTTC. Its translation: CASSPRGGARNEQFF. The chain links TRBV6-1 to TRBJ2-1; possible D gene TRBD2, 7 bases. V gave up 5 bases and J gave up 7 bases, with 18 bases separating them. Germline CDR1 reads MNHNS; CDR2 reads SASEGT. This CDR3 has 15 residues.

Ten or more counts support this clonotype. The chain has TRBV10-3 and TRBJ1-5; D might be TRBD1 (6 bases). This CDR3 contains 16 residues. CDR1 is ENHRY, CDR2 SYGVKD, per germline. V was pared by 2 bases and J by 2 bases, with 13 bases between. This CDR3 is CAISETGYEGNQPQHF. The DNA for the CDR3 is TGTGCCATCAGTGAGACAGGGTATGAGGGCAATCAGCCCCAGCATTTT.

This clonotype was seen more than once but under ten times. The V gene is TRBV12-5, the J gene TRBJ2-2; D remains ambiguous. V was pared by 0 bases and J by 3 bases, with 11 bases between. CDR3 size: 16 residues. Germline V gene sequence: CDR1 LGHNT, CDR2 FRNRAP. The CDR3: CASGLVRWYDTGELFF. As DNA, the CDR3 is TGTGCTAGTGGTTTGGTACGGTGGTATGACACCGGGGAGCTGTTTTTT.

This clonotype was detected only a few times. This rearrangement joins TRBV12-3 or TRBV12-4 to TRBJ2-4, with D perhaps matching TRBD2 (6 bases). V dropped 1 base and J dropped 0 bases, with 10 bases sitting between them. The CDR3 is 16 amino acids. This chain's CDR3 is CASSLVGGIAKNIQYF. The CDR3, as DNA: TGTGCCAGCAGTTTAGTGGGCGGGATAGCCAAAAACATTCAGTACTTC.

This sequence joins TRBV20-1 and TRBJ2-5; unclear D gene. V gave up 0 bases and J gave up 2 bases, with 10 bases separating them. CDR3 length: 14 residues. Germline-derived CDR1 and CDR2 are DFQATT and SNEGSKA (reference sequence). The CDR3 region is CSAREKRLQETQYF. The CDR3 DNA reads as TGCAGTGCTAGAGAAAAACGGTTACAAGAGACCCAGTACTTC.

The rearrangement uses TRBV5-5 and TRBJ2-1; D remains unclear. Germline V gene data show CDR1 as SGHKS and CDR2 as YYEKEE (reference sequence). CDR3 length: 14 amino acids. V dropped 4 bases and J dropped 8 bases, with 16 bases sitting between them. The CDR3 is CASSRVSFADEQFF. CDR3 sequence (DNA): TGTGCCAGCAGCCGAGTTTCATTCGCTGATGAGCAGTTCTTC.

This clonotype was counted between two and nine times. This chain links TRBV7-8 with TRBJ2-5; no clear D gene. The CDR3 sequence is 12 residues long. CDR1 and CDR2 (germline): SGHVS, FQNEAQ. Trimming cost V 5 bases and J 0 bases, with 4 bases left between them. The CDR3 DNA reads TGTGCCAGCAGCCGGCACCAAGAGACCCAGTACTTC. Translated: CASSRHQETQYF.

The J gene is TRBJ2-3, the V gene TRBV15; TRBD2 matches 12 bases. V trimming: 5 bases; J trimming: 2 bases; junction bases outside the gene matches: 5. Germline assignment: CDR1 LNHNV and CDR2 YYDKDF (reference sequence). This CDR3 comprises 16 residues. The CDR3 sequence is CATSGGLAGFTDTQYF. For the CDR3, the DNA is TGTGCCACCAGCGGAGGACTAGCGGGATTCACAGATACGCAGTATTTT.

The table lists this clonotype with a few counts. The CDR3, as DNA: TGCAGTGCTAGAGATCGGCACAGGGTGCTTCGTTCTAGCACAGATACGCAGTATTTT. It specifies CSARDRHRVLRSSTDTQYF. The J gene is TRBJ2-3, the V gene TRBV20-1, with TRBD1 as a possible D gene (6 bases). V was clipped by 0 bases and J by 0 bases, with 22 bases between them. Germline V CDR1 and CDR2: DFQATT, SNEGSKA (reference sequence). The length of the CDR3 is 19 residues.

The table lists this clonotype with many counts. The genes are TRBV12-3 or TRBV12-4 and TRBJ1-2; D remains unclear. Trimming shortened V by 4 bases and J by 4 bases, and 13 bases separated the two germline ends. The CDR3 covers 14 residues. The CDR3 bases are TGTGCCAGCAGTTCCTTCGGCAGCGGCTATGGCTACACCTTC. It specifies CASSSFGSGYGYTF.

The rearrangement joins TRBV15 to TRBJ1-2, with 7 bases lining up with TRBD1. The V gene end was trimmed by 5 bases and the J gene end by 2 bases; junction bases not matched to a gene: 8. The V gene's germline CDR1 is LNHNV and CDR2 YYDKDF (reference sequence). The CDR3 is made up of 15 amino acids. Here the CDR3 DNA reads TGTGCCACCAGCTCACCGGGGGACAGCAACTATGGCTACACCTTC. It specifies CATSSPGDSNYGYTF.

The rearrangement uses TRBV6-5 and TRBJ1-2, with D maybe TRBD1 (6 bases). V lost 4 bases and J lost 4, with 16 bases in between. Germline V CDR1 and CDR2: MNHEY, SVGAGI. The CDR3 consists of 15 residues. CDR3 sequence reads: CASSSAWGALYGYTF. The CDR3 DNA is TGTGCCAGCAGTTCCGCCTGGGGGGCTCTCTATGGCTACACCTTC.

This clonotype was picked up a small number of times. The chain employs TRBV2 and TRBJ2-3; 9 bases are shared with TRBD2. After removal of 8 bases from V and 4 bases from J, the junction contained 7 bases not matched to a gene. The CDR3 extends over 14 amino acids. Looked up from germline, CDR1 is SNHLY and CDR2 is FYNNEI. This CDR3 reads CASPPTSGADTQYF. CDR3 in DNA: TGTGCCAGCCCACCGACTAGCGGCGCAGATACGCAGTATTTT.

This clonotype came up a few times. The genes are TRBV20-1 and TRBJ2-3, with D perhaps given as TRBD1 or TRBD2 (7 bases each). The length of the CDR3 is 15 residues. CDR1 and CDR2 from the germline V gene are DFQATT and SNEGSKA (reference sequence). The ends were cut back, 6 bases at V and 4 bases at J, with 20 bases in the middle. CDR3 in DNA: TGCAGTGCCACGACGAGGGACAGCGGGGCAGATACGCAGTATTTT. This codes for CSATTRDSGADTQYF.

This clonotype was detected a few times. This rearrangement joins TRBV6-1 to TRBJ1-1; a possible D gene is TRBD1 (5 bases). The length of the CDR3 is 13 residues. V was trimmed by 6 bases and J by 0 bases, leaving 8 bases between them. Germline V gene lookup returns CDR1 MNHNS and CDR2 SASEGT. The CDR3 region has the DNA TGTGCCAGCAGCGGGGGGATGAACACTGAAGCTTTCTTT. It translates to CASSGGMNTEAFF.

The rearrangement joins TRBV20-1 to TRBJ2-2; a possible D gene is TRBD2 (6 bases). From germline, CDR1 is DFQATT and CDR2 SNEGSKA (reference sequence). V shed 3 bases and J shed 7 bases, with 9 bases lying between them. The CDR3 covers 12 residues. CDR3 amino acids: CSASGGSGELFF. CDR3 in DNA: TGCAGTGCTAGTGGGGGGAGCGGGGAGCTGTTTTTT.